This TCR beta chain was captured in a study of blood T cell repertoires in COVID-19. About the research overall: The analysed material was cDNA or gDNA that came from T cells, B-cell-depleted T cells, or PBMCs.

The CDR3 has 18 residues. Losses at the gene ends were 3 bases for V and 5 bases for J; bases not matched to a gene: 18. CDR1 and CDR2 (germline): MNHEY, SMNVEV (reference sequence). Generated by immunoSEQ multiplex PCR, the TCRdb table keeps only in-frame clones and is missing some. The table includes around 160,000 clones, 85% detected once. The V call is TRBV27, the J call TRBJ1-1; 7 bases fit TRBD1. The sequenced sample consisted of peripheral blood. The sequence came from a woman aged 40 to 50 with active or convalescent COVID-19. The CDR3 spells CASSFLPWGQSERTEAFF. The CDR3 DNA reads as TGTGCCAGCAGTTTCCTCCCATGGGGACAGAGTGAGAGGACTGAAGCTTTCTTT.